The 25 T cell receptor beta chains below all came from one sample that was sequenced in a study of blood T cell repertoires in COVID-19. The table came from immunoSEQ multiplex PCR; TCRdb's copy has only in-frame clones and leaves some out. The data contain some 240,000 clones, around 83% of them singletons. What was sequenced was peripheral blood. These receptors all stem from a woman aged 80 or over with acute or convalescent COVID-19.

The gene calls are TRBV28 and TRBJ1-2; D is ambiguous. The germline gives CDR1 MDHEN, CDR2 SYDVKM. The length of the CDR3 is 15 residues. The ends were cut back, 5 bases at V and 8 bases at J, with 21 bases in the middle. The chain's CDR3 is CASSGPSRGGQGYTF. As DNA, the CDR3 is TGTGCCAGCAGTGGCCCCAGTCGAGGCGGTCAAGGCTACACCTTC.

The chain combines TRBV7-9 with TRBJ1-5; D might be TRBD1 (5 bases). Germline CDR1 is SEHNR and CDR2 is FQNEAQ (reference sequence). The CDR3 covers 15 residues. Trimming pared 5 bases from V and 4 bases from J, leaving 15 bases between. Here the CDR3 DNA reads TGTGCCAGCAGCCGGGGGGGAGTGAAAAATCAGCCCCAGCATTTT. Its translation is CASSRGGVKNQPQHF.

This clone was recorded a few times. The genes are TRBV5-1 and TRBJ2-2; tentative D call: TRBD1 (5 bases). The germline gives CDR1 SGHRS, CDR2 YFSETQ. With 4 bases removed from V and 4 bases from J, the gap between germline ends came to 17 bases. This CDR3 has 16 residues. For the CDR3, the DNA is TGCGCCAGCAGCCTCGGACCTTGGGGCGGCACCGGGGAGCTGTTTTTT. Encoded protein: CASSLGPWGGTGELFF.

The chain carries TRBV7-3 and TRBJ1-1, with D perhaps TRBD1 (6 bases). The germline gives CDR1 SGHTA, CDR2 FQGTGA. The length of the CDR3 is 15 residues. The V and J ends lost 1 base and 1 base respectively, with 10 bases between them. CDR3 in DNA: TGTGCCAGCAGCTTAAGGGGGGGACAGAACACTGAAGCTTTCTTT. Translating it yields CASSLRGGQNTEAFF.

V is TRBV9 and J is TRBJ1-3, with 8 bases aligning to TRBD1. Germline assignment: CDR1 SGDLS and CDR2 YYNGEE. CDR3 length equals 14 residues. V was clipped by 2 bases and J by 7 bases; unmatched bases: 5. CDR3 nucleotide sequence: TGTGCCAGCAGCGTGGACAGGGAGGGGAACACCATATATTTT. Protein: CASSVDREGNTIYF.

This CDR3 is CASSARLVSGELFF. CDR3 DNA: TGTGCCAGCAGCGCAAGACTAGTTTCCGGGGAGCTGTTTTTT. The rearrangement uses TRBV9 and TRBJ2-2, with D perhaps matching TRBD2 (6 bases). Germline CDR1 and CDR2: SGDLS and YYNGEE. This CDR3 contains 14 residues. Trimming removed 3 bases from V and 6 bases from J, with 12 bases in between.

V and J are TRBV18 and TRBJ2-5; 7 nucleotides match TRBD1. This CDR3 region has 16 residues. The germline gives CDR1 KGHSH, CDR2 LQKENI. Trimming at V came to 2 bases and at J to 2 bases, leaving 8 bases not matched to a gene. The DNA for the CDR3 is TGTGCCAGCTCACCAGGCAGGGGGATGACACAAGAGACCCAGTACTTC. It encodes CASSPGRGMTQETQYF. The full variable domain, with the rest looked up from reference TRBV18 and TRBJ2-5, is NAGVMQNPRHLVRRRGQEARLRCSPMKGHSHVYWYRQLPEEGLKFMVYLQKENIIDESGMPKERFSAEFPKEGPSILRIQQVVRGDSAAYFCASSPGRGMTQETQYFGPGTRLLVL.

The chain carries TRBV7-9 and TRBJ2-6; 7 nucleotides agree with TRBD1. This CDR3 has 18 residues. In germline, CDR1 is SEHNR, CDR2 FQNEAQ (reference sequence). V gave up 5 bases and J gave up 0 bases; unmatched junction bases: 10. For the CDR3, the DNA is TGTGCCAGCAGCCAGGGCGCGACAGGGTCCTCTGGGGCCAACGTCCTGACTTTC. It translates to CASSQGATGSSGANVLTF.

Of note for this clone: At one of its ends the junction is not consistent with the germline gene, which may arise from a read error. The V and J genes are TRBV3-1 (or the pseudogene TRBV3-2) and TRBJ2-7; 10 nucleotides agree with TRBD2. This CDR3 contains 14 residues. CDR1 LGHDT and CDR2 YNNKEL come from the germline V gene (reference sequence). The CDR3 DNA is TGTGCCAGCAGTCCGAATCTCAGCGGGGGGGCCCCGAACTTC. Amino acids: CASSPNLSGGAPNF.

CDR3 nucleotide sequence: TGTGCCAGTAACGGCGGGGGAGATACGCAGTATTTT. Its translation is CASNGGGDTQYF. The chain is built from TRBV19 and TRBJ2-3; 7 bases map to TRBD2. CDR3 length: 12 amino acids. Unmatched junction bases numbered 3, after V lost 7 bases and J lost 5 bases. Germline CDR1 LNHDA, CDR2 SQIVND (reference sequence).

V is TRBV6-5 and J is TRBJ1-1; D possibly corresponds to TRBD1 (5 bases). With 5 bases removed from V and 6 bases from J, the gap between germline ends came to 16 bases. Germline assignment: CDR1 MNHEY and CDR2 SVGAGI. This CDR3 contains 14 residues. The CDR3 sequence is CASSRLIDSSEAFF. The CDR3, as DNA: TGTGCCAGCAGTCGTCTTATAGACAGCTCTGAAGCTTTCTTT.

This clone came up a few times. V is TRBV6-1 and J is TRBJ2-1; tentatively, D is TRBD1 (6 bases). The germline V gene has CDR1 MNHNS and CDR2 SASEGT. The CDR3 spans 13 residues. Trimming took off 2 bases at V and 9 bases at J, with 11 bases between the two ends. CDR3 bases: TGTGCCAGCAGTGAAAACAGGGTACGTGAGCAGTTCTTC. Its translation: CASSENRVREQFF.

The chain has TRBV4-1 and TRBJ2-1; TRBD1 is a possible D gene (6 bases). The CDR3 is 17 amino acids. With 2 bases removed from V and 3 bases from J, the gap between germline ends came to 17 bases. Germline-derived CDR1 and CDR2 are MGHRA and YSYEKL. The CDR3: CASSQPKWDTGYNEQFF. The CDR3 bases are TGCGCCAGCAGCCAACCCAAGTGGGACACGGGCTACAATGAGCAGTTCTTC.

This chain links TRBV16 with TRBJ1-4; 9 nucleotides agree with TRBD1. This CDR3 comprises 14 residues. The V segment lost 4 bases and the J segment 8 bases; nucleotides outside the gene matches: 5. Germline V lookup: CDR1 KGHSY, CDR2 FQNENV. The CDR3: CASSPLGTGEKLFF. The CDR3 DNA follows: TGTGCCAGCAGCCCTTTGGGGACAGGGGAAAAACTGTTTTTT.

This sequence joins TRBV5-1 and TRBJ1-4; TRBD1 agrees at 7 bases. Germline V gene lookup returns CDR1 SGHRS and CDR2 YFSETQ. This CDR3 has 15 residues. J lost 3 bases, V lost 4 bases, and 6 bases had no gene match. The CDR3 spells CASSATGQPNEKLFF. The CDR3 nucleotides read TGCGCCAGCAGCGCGACGGGACAGCCTAATGAAAAACTGTTTTTT.

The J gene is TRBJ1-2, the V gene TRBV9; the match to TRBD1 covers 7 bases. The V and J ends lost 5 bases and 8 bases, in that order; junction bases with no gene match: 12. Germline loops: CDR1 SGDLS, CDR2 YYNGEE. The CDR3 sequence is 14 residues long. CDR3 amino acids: CASRHPGQPYGYTF. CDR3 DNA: TGTGCCAGCAGACACCCGGGACAGCCCTACGGCTACACCTTC.

The CDR3 DNA reads TGTGCCAGCAGCCGAGGGGGGGGCACTGAAGCTTTCTTT. It is translated as CASSRGGGTEAFF. This chain links TRBV3-1 (or the pseudogene TRBV3-2) with TRBJ1-1; tentatively, D is TRBD1 (6 bases). Trimming shortened V by 4 bases and J by 4 bases, and 10 bases separated the two germline ends. Looked up from germline, CDR1 is LGHDT and CDR2 is YNNKEL (reference sequence). CDR3 size: 13 residues.

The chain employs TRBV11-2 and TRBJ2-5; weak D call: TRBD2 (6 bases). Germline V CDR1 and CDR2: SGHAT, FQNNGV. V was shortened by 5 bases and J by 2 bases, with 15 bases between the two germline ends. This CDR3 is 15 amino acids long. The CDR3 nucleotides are TGTGCCAGCAGCCCAAGAGGCGGGGTACAAGAGACCCAGTACTTC. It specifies CASSPRGGVQETQYF.

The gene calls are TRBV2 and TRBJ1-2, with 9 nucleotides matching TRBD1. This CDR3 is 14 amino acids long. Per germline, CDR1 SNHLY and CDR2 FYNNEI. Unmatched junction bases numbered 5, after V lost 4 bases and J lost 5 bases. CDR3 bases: TGTGCCAGCAGTGGACAGGGGGTCCTGTATGGCTACACCTTC. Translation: CASSGQGVLYGYTF.

CDR3 DNA: TGCGCCAGTGGGGGCGCGGGCACTGAAGCTTTCTTT. Protein product: CASGGAGTEAFF. This chain joins TRBV10-2 and TRBJ1-1; possible D gene TRBD1, 6 bases. V was cut by 9 bases and J by 4 bases, with 12 bases left in between. The CDR3 loop spans 12 amino acids. Germline CDR1 reads WSHSY; CDR2 reads SAAADI.

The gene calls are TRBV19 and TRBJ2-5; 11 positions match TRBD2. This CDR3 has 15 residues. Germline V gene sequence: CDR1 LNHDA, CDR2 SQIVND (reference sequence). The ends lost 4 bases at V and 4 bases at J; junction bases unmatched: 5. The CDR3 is CASSTPGLAAETQYF. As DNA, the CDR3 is TGTGCCAGTAGTACGCCGGGACTAGCGGCAGAGACCCAGTACTTC.

CDR3 nucleotides: TGTGCCAGCAGCTTATCCGGGACACGGAGGCTAACCGGGGAGCTGTTTTTT. This codes for CASSLSGTRRLTGELFF. The V and J genes are TRBV7-6 and TRBJ2-2, with D tentatively TRBD1 (6 bases). Germline loops: CDR1 SGHVS, CDR2 FNYEAQ. This CDR3 spans 17 amino acids. Trimming removed 2 bases at V and 5 bases at J, with 18 bases between.

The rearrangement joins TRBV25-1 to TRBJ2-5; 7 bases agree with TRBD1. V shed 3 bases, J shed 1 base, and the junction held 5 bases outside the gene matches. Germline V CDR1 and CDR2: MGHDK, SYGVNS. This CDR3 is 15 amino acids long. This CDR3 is CASSDWGTAQETQYF. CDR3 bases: TGTGCCAGCAGTGATTGGGGGACAGCCCAAGAGACCCAGTACTTC.

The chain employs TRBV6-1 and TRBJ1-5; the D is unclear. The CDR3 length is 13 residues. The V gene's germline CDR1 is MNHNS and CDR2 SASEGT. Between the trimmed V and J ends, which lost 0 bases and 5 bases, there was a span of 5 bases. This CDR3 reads CASSEALDQPQHF. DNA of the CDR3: TGTGCCAGCAGTGAAGCACTCGATCAGCCCCAGCATTTT.

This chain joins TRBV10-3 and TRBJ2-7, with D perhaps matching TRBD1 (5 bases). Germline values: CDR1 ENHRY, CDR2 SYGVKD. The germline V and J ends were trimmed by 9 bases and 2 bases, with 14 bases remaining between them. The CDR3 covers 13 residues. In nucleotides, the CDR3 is TGTGCCATAGGGGATTTAACCCCCTACGAGCAGTACTTC. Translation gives CAIGDLTPYEQYF.